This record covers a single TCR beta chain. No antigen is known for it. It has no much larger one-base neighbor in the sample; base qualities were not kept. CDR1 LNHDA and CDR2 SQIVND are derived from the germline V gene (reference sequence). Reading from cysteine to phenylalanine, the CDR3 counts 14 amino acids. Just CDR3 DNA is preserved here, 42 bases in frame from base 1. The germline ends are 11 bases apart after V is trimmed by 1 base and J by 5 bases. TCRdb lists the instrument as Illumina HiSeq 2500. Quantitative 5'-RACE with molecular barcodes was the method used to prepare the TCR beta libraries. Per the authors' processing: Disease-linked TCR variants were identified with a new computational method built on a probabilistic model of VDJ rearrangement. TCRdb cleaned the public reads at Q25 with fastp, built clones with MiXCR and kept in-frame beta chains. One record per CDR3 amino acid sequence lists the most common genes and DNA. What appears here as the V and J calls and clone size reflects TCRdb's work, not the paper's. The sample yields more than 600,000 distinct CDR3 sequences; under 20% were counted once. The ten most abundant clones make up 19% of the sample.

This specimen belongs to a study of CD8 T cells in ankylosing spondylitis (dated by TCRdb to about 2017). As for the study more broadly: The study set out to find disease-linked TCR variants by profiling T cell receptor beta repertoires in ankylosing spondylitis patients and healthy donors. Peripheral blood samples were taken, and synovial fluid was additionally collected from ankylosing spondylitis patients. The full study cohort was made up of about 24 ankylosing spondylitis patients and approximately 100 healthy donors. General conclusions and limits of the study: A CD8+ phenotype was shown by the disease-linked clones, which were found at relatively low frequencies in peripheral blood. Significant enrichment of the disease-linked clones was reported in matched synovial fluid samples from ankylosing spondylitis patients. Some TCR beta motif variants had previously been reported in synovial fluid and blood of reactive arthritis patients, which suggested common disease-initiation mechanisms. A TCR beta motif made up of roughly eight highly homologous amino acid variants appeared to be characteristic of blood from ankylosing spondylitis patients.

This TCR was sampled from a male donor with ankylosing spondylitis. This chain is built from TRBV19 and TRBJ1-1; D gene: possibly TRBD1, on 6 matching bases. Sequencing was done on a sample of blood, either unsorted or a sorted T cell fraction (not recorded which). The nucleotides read TGTGCCAGTAGTATAGTAACAGGGCGAACTGAAGCTTTCTTT. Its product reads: CASSIVTGRTEAFF.